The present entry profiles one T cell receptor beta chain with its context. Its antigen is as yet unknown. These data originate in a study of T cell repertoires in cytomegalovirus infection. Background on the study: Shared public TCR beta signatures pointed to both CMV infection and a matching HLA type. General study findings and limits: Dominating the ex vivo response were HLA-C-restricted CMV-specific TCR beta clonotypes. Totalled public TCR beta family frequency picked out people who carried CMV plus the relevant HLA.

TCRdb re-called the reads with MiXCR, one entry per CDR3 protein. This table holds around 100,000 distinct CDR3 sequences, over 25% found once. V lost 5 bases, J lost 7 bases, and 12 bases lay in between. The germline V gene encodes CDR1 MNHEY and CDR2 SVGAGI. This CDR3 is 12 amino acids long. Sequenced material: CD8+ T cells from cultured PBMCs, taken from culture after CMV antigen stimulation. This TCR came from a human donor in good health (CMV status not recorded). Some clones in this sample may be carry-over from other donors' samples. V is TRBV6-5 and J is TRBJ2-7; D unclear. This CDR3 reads CASSQSPWEQYF. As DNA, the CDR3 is TGTGCCAGCAGTCAATCCCCGTGGGAGCAGTACTTC.